This entry features one TCR beta chain sequence. What it recognizes is unknown. This CDR3 has 11 residues. The V end was cut by 1 base, the J end by 6 bases, with 5 bases between. Germline lookup yields CDR1 DFQATT and CDR2 SNEGSKA (reference sequence). This sample is part of a study of cytomegalovirus exposure and HLA in healthy donors. With 60 Vbeta and 13 Jbeta primers, the PCR was carried out. Some clones are missing from TCRdb's copy, which holds only in-frame ones; the method was immunoSEQ multiplex PCR. The sample has about 160,000 clones; 80% are singletons. Study-wide results and limits: In an earlier analysis, about 90% or about 30%: the productive usage of most TCR beta V segments.

The chain has TRBV20-1 and TRBJ2-3; D gene unclear. Sequenced material: PBMCs. This clonotype was obtained from a man aged 25-45 years in good health and CMV-seronegative. The CDR3 here is CSARAVDTQYF. CDR3 in DNA: TGCAGTGCTAGAGCCGTTGATACGCAGTATTTT.